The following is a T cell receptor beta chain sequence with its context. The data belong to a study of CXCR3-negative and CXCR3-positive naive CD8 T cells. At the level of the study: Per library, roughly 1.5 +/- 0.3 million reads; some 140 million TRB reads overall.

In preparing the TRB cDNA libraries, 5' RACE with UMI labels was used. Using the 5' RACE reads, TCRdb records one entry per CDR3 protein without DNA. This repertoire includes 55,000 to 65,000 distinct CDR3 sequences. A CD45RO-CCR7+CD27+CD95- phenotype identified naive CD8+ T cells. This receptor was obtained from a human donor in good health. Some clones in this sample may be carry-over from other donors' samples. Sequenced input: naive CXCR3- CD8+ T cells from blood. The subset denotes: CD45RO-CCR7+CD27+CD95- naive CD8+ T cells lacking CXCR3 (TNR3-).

The CDR3 loop reads CASQPGAREGQYF. The gene calls are TRBV12-3 or TRBV12-4 and TRBJ2-5; TCRdb's assignment of TRBD1 cannot be checked, as there is no DNA. The CDR3 totals 13 residues.